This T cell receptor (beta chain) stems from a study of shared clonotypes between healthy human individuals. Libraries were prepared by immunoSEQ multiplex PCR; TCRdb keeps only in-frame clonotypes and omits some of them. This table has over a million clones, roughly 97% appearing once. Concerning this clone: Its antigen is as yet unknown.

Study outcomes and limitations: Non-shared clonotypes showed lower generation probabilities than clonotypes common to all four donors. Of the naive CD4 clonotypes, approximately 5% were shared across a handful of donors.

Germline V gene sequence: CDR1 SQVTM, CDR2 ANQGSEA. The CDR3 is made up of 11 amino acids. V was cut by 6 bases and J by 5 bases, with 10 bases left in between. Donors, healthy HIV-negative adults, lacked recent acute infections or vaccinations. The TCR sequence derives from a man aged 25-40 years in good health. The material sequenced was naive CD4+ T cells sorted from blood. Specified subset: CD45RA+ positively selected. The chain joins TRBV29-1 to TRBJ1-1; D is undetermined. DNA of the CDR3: TGCAGCGTCGGTGTGTATACTGAAGCTTTCTTT. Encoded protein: CSVGVYTEAFF.